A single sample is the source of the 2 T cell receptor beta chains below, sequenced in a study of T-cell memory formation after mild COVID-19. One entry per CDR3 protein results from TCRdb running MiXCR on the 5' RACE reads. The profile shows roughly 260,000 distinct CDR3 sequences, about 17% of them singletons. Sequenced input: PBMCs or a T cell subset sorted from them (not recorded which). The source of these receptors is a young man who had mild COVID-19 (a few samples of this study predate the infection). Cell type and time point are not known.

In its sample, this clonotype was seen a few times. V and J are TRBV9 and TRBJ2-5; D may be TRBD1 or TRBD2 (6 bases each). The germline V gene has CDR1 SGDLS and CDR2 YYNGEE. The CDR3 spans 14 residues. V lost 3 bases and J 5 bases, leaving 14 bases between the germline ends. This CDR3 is CASSDPGAGETQYF. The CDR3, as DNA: TGTGCCAGCAGCGACCCGGGGGCGGGTGAGACCCAGTACTTC.

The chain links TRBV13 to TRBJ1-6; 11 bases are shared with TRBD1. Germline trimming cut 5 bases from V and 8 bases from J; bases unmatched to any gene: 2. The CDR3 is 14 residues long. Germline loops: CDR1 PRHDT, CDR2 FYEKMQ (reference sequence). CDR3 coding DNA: TGTGCCAGCAGCCGGACAGGGGGCTATTCACCCCTCCACTTT. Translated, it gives CASSRTGGYSPLHF. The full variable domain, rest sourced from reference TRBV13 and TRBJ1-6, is AAGVIQSPRHLIKEKRETATLKCYPIPRHDTVYWYQQGPGQDPQFLISFYEKMQSDKGSIPDRFSAQQFSDYHSELNMSSLELGDSALYFCASSRTGGYSPLHFGNGTRLTVT.